This T cell receptor beta chain is drawn from a study of breast tumors, draining lymph nodes, adjacent tissues. The lymph nodes were axillary draining lymph nodes from breast cancer patients. This clonotype was recorded at least ten times. V lost 6 bases, J lost 9 bases, and 6 bases stayed unmatched. The CDR3 has 12 residues. CDR1 is DFQATT and CDR2 is SNEGSKA in the germline V gene (reference sequence). TCRdb re-analysed the multiplex PCR reads in MiXCR, keeping a single row per CDR3 protein. The sample carries under 250,000 distinct CDR3 sequences, about a third recorded once. Sequenced: axillary lymph node tissue. V and J are TRBV20-1 and TRBJ1-5; 9 bases map to TRBD1. This receptor was obtained from a female donor with breast cancer. Some clones in this sample may be carry-over from other donors' samples. CDR3 residues: CSAQDRGMPQHF. The CDR3 DNA reads as TGCAGTGCCCAGGACAGGGGTATGCCCCAGCATTTT.